This T cell receptor beta chain was recovered during a study of cytomegalovirus exposure and HLA in healthy donors (dated by TCRdb to 2016 to 2017). Regarding the study in general: An earlier analysis of several hundred of the donors reported 250 to 350 Gb of sequence data and 95 million to 140 million unique TCR beta sequences obtained from about 200 million T cells. HLA typing included class I and class II loci at four-digit resolution. The study profiled the T cell repertoires of some 610 subjects by immunosequencing and related them to cytomegalovirus serostatus. Genome-wide SNP genotypes for about three fifths of the roughly 700 donors were used in a later genetic analysis, which treated that subset as a discovery cohort. To study patterns of TCR occurrence, a later analysis re-analyzed previously published TCR beta repertoires from 500 to 850 donors and added high-resolution HLA genotyping. To decide whether each TCR beta V gene segment behaved as functional or pseudogenic, an earlier analysis of some 600 of the donors relied on high-throughput TCR beta sequencing. Of the roughly 400 genotyped donors, 70% to 90% were placed in the genetic ancestry cluster associated with self-reported Caucasian donors. A separate validation cohort of approximately 130 different subjects was used in addition to the approximately 610-subject first cohort. Among 398 genotyped donors of the cohort, an average of approximately 240,000 unique TCR beta nucleotide sequences were sequenced per donor, 15% to 20% of them non-productive. The number of donors typed differed by locus, with roughly 620-640 for A, B, C, DRB1 and DQB1, around 520 for DQA1, 600 to 610 for DPA1, and roughly 450 for DPB1. The later analysis used no new phenotypic data to find candidate immune exposures, relying instead on TCR beta sequences and their occurrence across donors. Donor age, sex, ethnicity and CMV serostatus were collected together with the repertoire data. Roughly 300 gigabases of sequencing data and 70 million to 100 million unique TCR sequences were included in an early release covering 500 to 750 HLA-typed donors. The aim of the study was to test whether cataloging public T cell receptors could identify signatures of past pathogen exposure. The study combined high-throughput TCR immunosequencing, statistical association of individual TCRs with disease status, and machine learning to predict cytomegalovirus infection status. Every discovery cohort repertoire had been produced on one sequencing platform. Four to six DR-DQ haplotypes were handled as single units for association and clustering, since linkage in the cohort was strong. Study-wide findings and limitations: The study gave a list of roughly 150 TCR beta chains associated with cytomegalovirus. An earlier analysis of approximately 570 of the donors showed that most TCR beta V segments appeared in productive rearrangements either about 87% or about 30% of the time, which broadly matched IMGT annotations. Assigning TCR associations to individual alleles was difficult when HLA alleles, especially DR and DQ, strongly co-occurred. A cluster of highly shared sequence variants was judged likely to represent a technical artifact of the sequencing pipeline. Most CMV-associated TCR beta chains appeared to be HLA-restricted in a later analysis, and the HLA associations seemed to be driven largely by CMV exposure. In both the original and validation cohorts, the classifier was reported to diagnose cytomegalovirus status with high specificity and sensitivity. Linkage disequilibrium might explain the correlated functional status among segregating V segments, but an unknown experimental factor could not be excluded. Specific HLA alleles were associated with about 17,000 TCR beta sequences at a false discovery rate of 0.05 in a later analysis. A later genetic analysis associated a missense DCLRE1C variant with V-gene and J-gene trimming of TCR beta chains, and an independent cohort replicated the association. Because the 87-base-pair reads could not distinguish some IMGT-functional V segments, including TRBV6-2 and TRBV6-3, those segments were excluded. According to a later analysis, parvovirus B19, influenza, CMV and Epstein-Barr virus appeared linked to several top co-occurrence clusters. Because some donors lacked HLA typing at each locus, the association tests relied only on the typed subset. According to a later analysis, TCR association rates differed among HLA loci, with DRB1 alleles showing the most associated TCRs and HLA-C alleles showing the fewest. A further reported finding was that TCR beta sequences accurately predicted the HLA-A and HLA-B alleles for most subjects in the first cohort. The only immune exposure information available for the cohort was CMV serostatus. Three of the identified cytomegalovirus-associated TCR beta chains were confirmed in vitro to be specific for cytomegalovirus antigens. Presence/absence analyses assumed roughly uniform sequencing depth across donors, an assumption that may not hold. In a later genetic analysis, fewer N-insertions in productive TCRs were reported among donors in an Asian-associated ancestry cluster than the roughly 640-donor mean. This cohort had only TCR beta chains sequenced, and the lack of alpha or paired-chain data limited which features could be detected. Most TCR sequences were seen in very few donors, while some public TCRs were found in many individuals. A later analysis found that HLA-associated TCR beta chains were more clonally expanded and had lower generation probabilities than equally common non-associated chains. The earlier analysis of a few hundred of the donors excluded roughly 16 rarely observed V segments, including chromosome 9 orphons, because counts were too low. According to the authors, the approach could potentially be generalized to other disease states and immunological phenotypes.

Relative to germline, V is missing 4 bases and J is missing 1 base, with 4 bases of the junction outside any gene match. The CDR3 holds 14 amino acids from the cysteine to the phenylalanine. This entry keeps only the CDR3 DNA: 42 bases, framed from base 1. From a lookup of the germline V gene, CDR1 and CDR2 are SGHRS and YFSETQ. The cohort comprised around 700 healthy bone marrow donors. At the time of sampling, every cohort member was nominally healthy, though immune exposures that went unrecorded were likely present. The donor tested CMV seropositive and was one of the 289 seropositive cohort members. A peripheral blood sample was provided by each donor, and peripheral blood mononuclear cells were used for TCR beta sequencing. The Qiagen DNeasy Blood Extraction Kit was used to extract genomic DNA from the blood cell samples. About this clone itself: The specificity of this receptor is unknown. Base-call qualities are not available, and no considerably larger clone is one nucleotide away.

Receptor amplification or capture employed the immunoSEQ multiplex PCR assay. A mixture of 60 forward primers for TCR Vbeta segments and 13 reverse primers for TCR Jbeta segments was used in the multiplex PCR. The CDR3 region of rearranged TCR beta genes was amplified from genomic DNA by a multiplex PCR assay. Amplified TCR beta libraries were sequenced as 87-base-pair reads on the Illumina HiSeq System. In the source study's methods: Across the 500 to 700 repertoires, a later analysis counted about 81 million unique TCR beta chains, approximately 12 million of which were shared by at least two donors. A nearest-neighbor algorithm error-corrected the raw reads and collapsed the reads into unique sequences, merging closely related sequences to remove PCR and sequencing errors. CDR3 sequences were aligned to IMGT reference sequences to assign V, D and J gene segments. For a sequence to be retained, at least a six-nucleotide match to both a V gene segment and a J gene segment was required. A rearrangement was called productive if the CDR3 had no stop codons and remained in frame with V and J, and every other rearrangement was called non-productive. Following IMGT convention, CDR3 was defined as the stretch from the second conserved V-encoded cysteine to the conserved J-encoded phenylalanine. The earlier analysis of about 500 of the donors excluded sequences that lacked an unambiguous match to a single V gene segment. An earlier analysis of 587 of the donors called V segments functional above 56.7% productive rearrangements and segregating when the between-donor standard deviation exceeded 5%. A statistical classification framework was built for diagnosing cytomegalovirus status from the catalog of TCR beta chain sequences. In a later analysis, TCR nucleotide sequences were compared against IMGT/GENE-DB human TR gene sequences so that V and J genes could be assigned. Using the TCRdist pipeline, a later analysis assigned CDR3 sequences along with most-parsimonious VDJ recombination scenarios. A later analysis defined each TCR beta chain by its CDR3 amino acid sequence plus V-gene family, and excluded reads lacking a unique V-gene family. To address suspected cross-contamination and a sequencing artifact, a later analysis removed a few hundred highly shared, low-generation-probability nucleotide sequences. In a later analysis, a clonal expansion index for each public chain was calculated from normalized within-repertoire ranks of inferred template counts. In a later analysis, generation probabilities were computed with a VDJ recombination model fitted to out-of-frame rearrangements, and the resulting probabilities were checked against IGoR. In a later analysis, hypergeometric tests were used to score TCR-TCR, TCR-HLA and TCR-CMV co-occurrence, with a repertoire-size bias correction applied to TCR pairs. In a later analysis, false discovery rates were estimated by permuting HLA or CMV assignments 20 times. In a later analysis, co-occurring TCRs were grouped using DBSCAN, with TCRdist sequence similarity added in when clustering inside HLA-allele-positive subsets. Repertoires with fewer than 30,000 or more than 120,000 public chains were left out of co-occurrence clustering, as were about five repertoires with anomalous nucleotide sharing. TCRdb took over this immuneACCESS table, retaining in-frame rearrangements with V and J assigned. Such tables are incomplete; in checked studies, under half of the missing clones stem from an unresolved V gene, and the remainder is unexplained. That table gives V, J and clone size, and the DNA gave D and trimming. The sample table contains about 120,000 clones; only one count was recorded for 76% of them. 12% of the sample is taken by the ten largest.

The clonotype was recovered from a woman between 40 and 55 years old in good health and CMV-seropositive. Material for sequencing was PBMCs. The rearrangement joined TRBV5-1 to TRBJ2-5; TRBD1 aligns with 7 central bases. In nucleotides, the sequence is TGCGCCAGCAGCCCGGGACAGACCCAAGAGACCCAGTACTTC. Its protein is CASSPGQTQETQYF. The CDR3, completed at both ends by the reference TRBV5-1 and TRBJ2-5 genes, gives the full variable domain KAGVTQTPRYLIKTRGQQVTLSCSPISGHRSVSWYQQTPGQGLQFLFEYFSETQRNKGNFPGRFSGRQFSNSRSEMNVSTLELGDSALYLCASSPGQTQETQYFGPGTRLLVL.